The sequence of this T cell receptor (beta chain) was determined in a study of technical replicates of blood from several donors. Produced via immunoSEQ multiplex PCR; TCRdb's table is partial and in-frame only. The repertoire has 50,000 to 70,000 clones, 86% of them found once; the top ten carry around 5%. This clone was seen once. The V gene's germline CDR1 is MNHEY and CDR2 SVGAGI. V gave up 2 bases and J gave up 12 bases; unmatched junction bases: 11. This CDR3 comprises 16 residues. This sequence joins TRBV6-5 and TRBJ1-6, with 9 bases aligning to TRBD1. The clonotype was recovered from a human donor in good health. Some clones in this sample may be carry-over from other donors' samples. The sample comprised PBMCs. CDR3 region: CASSYATGTGREPLHF. In nucleotides, the CDR3 is TGTGCCAGCAGTTACGCTACCGGGACAGGGAGGGAACCCCTCCACTTT.